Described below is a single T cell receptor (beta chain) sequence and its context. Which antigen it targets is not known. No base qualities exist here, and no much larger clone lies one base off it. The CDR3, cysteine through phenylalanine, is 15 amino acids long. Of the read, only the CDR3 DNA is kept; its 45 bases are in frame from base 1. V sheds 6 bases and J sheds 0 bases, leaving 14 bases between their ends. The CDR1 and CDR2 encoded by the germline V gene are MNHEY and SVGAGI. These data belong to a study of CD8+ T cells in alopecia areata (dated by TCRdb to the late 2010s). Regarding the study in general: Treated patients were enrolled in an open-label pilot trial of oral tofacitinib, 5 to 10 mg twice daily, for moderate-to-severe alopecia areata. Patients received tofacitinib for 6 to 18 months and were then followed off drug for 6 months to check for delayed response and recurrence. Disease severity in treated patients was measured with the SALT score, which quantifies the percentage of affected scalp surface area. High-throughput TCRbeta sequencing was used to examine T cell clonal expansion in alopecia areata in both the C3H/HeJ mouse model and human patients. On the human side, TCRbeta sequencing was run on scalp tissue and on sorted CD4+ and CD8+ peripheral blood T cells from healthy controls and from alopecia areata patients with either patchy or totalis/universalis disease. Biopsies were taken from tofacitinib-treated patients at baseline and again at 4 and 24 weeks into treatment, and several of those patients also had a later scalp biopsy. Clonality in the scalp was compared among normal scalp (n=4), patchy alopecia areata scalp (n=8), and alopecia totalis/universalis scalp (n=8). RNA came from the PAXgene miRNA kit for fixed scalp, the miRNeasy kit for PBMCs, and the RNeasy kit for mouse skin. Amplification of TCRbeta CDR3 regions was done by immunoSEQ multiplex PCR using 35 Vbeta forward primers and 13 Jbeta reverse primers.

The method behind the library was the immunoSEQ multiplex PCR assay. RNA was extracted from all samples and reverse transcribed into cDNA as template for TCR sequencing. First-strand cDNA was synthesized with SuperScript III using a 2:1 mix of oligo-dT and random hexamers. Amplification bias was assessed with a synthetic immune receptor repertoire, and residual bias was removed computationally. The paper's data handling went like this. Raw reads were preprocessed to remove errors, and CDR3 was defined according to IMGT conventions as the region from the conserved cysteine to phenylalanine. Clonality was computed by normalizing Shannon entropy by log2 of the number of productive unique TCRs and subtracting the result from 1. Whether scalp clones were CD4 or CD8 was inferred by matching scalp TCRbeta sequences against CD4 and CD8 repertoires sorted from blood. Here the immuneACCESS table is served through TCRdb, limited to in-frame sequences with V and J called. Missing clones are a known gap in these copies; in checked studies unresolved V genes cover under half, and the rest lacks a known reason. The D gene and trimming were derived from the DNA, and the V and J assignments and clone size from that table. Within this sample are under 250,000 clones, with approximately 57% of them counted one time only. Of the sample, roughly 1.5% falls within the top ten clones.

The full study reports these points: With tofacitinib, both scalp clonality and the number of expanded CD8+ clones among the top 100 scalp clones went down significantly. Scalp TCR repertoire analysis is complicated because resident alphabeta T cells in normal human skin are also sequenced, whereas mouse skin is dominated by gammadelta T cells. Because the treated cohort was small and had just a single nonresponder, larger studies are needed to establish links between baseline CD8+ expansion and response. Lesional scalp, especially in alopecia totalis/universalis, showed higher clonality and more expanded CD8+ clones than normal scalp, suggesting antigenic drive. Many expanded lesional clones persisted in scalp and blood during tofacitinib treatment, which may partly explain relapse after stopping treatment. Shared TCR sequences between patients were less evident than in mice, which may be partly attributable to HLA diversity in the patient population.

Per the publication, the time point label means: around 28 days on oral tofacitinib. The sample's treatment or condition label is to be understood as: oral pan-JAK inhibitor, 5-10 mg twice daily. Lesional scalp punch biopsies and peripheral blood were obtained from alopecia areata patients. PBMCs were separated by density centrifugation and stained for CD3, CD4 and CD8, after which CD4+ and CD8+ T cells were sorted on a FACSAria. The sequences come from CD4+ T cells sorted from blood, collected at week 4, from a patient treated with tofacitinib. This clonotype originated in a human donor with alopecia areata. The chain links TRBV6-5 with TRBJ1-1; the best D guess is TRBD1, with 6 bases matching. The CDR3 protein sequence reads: CASRETGPLNTEAFF. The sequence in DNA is TGTGCCAGCAGGGAGACAGGTCCTTTGAACACTGAAGCTTTCTTT.